This T cell receptor beta chain was retrieved from a study of Ad26.COV2.S vaccination and SARS-CoV-2 variants. Data came from immunoSEQ multiplex PCR; TCRdb stores just in-frame clones and leaves some out. The sample consists of 350,000 to 450,000 clones, 92% of them appearing once. The CDR3 runs 13 residues. With regard to this clone: The antigen remains unidentified.

Study conclusions and caveats: Researchers reported similar non-spike TCR breadth in vaccine and placebo recipients. There was reportedly substantial breadth in spike-specific CD8+ and CD4+ T cell responses after vaccination. The analyses of TCR breadth and depth may have understated the size of total T cell responses. People given the vaccine had a wider spike-specific TCR breadth than placebo recipients did.

This sequence was found in a human donor who had recovered from COVID-19. The material was peripheral blood, obtained after recovery from COVID-19. This rearrangement joins TRBV21-1 to TRBJ1-2. TRBV21-1 is classified as a pseudogene. CDR3 loop: CASNKTSGTGYTF. The CDR3 DNA reads as TGTGCCAGCAACAAAACCAGCGGTACTGGCTACACCTTC.